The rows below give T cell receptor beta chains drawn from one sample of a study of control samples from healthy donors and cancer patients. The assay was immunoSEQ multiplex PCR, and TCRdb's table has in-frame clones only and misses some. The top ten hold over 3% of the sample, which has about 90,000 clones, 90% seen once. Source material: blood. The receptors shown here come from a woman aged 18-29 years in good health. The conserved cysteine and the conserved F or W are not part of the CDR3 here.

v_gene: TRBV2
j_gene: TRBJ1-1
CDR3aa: ASKLYVGNTEAF

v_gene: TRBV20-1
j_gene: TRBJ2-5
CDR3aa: SASVGGGARETQY

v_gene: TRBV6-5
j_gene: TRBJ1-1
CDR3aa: ASSYDRTNTEAF

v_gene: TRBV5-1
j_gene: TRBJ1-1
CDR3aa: ASSFLGGNTEAF

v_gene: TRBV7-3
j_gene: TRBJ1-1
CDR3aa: ASSFVGFGAEAF

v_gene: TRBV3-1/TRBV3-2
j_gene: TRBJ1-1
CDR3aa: ASSRYGMNTEAF

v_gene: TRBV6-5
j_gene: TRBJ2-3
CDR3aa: ASSPARTSGDTQY

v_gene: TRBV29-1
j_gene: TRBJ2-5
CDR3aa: SVPKRESETQY

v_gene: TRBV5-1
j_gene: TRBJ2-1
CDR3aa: ASSFTPSGNEQF

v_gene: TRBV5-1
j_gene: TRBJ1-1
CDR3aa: ASSPGMGGTEAF

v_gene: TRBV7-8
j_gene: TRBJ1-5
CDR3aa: ASSFASNQPQH

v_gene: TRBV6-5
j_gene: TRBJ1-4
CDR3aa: ASGRGGTNEKLF

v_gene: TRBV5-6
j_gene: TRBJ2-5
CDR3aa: ASSWTPGAGGHQETQY

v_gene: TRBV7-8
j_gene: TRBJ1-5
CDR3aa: ASSLMADQPQH

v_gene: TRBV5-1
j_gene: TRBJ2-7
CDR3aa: ASSLGTGVNYEQY

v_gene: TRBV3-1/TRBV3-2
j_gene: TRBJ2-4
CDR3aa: ASSQVGTGKVGIAKNIQY

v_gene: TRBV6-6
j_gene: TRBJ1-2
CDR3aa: ASSYEGAGRGYT

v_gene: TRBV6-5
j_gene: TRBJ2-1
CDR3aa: ASSSTEGAEQF

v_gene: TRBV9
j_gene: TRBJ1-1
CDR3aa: ASSVALHTEAF

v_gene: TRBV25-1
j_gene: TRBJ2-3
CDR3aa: ASSGGQGLLGTDTQY

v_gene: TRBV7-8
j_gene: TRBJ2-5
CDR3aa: ASSRGNQETQY

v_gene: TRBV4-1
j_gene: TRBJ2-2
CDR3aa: ASSAGGGLPGELF

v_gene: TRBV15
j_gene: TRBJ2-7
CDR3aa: ATSRLWDSGDSSYEQY

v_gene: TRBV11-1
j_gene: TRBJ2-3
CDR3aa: ASSLLAGGPDTQY

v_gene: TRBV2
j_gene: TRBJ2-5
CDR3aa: ASNRDQETQY

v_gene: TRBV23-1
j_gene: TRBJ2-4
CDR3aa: ASSHTGQGTKNIQY

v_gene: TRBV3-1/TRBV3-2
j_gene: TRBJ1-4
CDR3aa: ASSRGTAEKLF

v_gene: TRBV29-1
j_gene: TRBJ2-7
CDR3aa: SVVGQGAREQY

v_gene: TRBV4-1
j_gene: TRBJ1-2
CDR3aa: ASSQDLPYGYT

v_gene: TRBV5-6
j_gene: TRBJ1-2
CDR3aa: ASSLLGPQGGYT

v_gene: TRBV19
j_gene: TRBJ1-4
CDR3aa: ASSIGPGAGPANEKLF

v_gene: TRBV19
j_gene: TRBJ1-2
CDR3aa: ASSMSGVDGYT

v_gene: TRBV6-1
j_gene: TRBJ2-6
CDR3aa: ASSESPGGSGANVLT

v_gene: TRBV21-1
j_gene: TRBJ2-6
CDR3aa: ASSSSSKPGKPKRCGANVLT

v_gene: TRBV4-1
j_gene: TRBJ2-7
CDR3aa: ASSPQADYSYEQY

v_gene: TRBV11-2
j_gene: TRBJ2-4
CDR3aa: ASSAGTLGNIQY

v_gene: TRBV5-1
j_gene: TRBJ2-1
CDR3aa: ASSKGQGASNEQF

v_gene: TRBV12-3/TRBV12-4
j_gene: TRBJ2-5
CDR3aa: ASSFGEETQY

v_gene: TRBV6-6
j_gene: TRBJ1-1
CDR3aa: ASSYRDTRAEAF

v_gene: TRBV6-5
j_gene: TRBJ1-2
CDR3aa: ASSPTGRDGRGYT

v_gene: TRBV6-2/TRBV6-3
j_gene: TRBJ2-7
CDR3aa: ASSYRADRVYGQY

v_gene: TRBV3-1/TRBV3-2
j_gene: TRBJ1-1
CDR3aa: ASSQRQGTEAF

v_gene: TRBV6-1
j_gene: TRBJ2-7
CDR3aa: ASSEGGHTYEQY

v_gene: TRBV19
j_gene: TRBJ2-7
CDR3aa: ASSIGAGEQY

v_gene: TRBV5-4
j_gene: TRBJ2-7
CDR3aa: ASSFARGYEQY

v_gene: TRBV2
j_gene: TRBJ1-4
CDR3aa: ATRAHDREREKLF

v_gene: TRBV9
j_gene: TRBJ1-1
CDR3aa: ASSPNSLGSDTEAF

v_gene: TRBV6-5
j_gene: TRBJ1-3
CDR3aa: ASIGDRGTGNTIY